This entry features one TCR beta chain sequence. This entry is derived from a study of shared T cell receptors in the human thymus. Germline-derived CDR1 and CDR2 are LNHDA and SQIVND (reference sequence). The CDR3 has 21 amino acids. V gave up 1 base and J gave up 3 bases, with 28 bases separating them. Sequencing used immunoSEQ multiplex PCR; TCRdb keeps in-frame clones, though not all of them. The sample contains about 380,000 clones, 85% to 95% of which appear only once. The chain uses TRBV19 and TRBJ1-5, with D perhaps matching TRBD1 (5 bases). The sequenced sample consisted of thymocytes. The sequence derives from a human donor. Here the CDR3 reads CASSIAMGKSGMVGPNQPQHF. The CDR3 DNA reads as TGTGCCAGTAGTATAGCGATGGGGAAATCAGGGATGGTCGGGCCCAATCAGCCCCAGCATTTT.